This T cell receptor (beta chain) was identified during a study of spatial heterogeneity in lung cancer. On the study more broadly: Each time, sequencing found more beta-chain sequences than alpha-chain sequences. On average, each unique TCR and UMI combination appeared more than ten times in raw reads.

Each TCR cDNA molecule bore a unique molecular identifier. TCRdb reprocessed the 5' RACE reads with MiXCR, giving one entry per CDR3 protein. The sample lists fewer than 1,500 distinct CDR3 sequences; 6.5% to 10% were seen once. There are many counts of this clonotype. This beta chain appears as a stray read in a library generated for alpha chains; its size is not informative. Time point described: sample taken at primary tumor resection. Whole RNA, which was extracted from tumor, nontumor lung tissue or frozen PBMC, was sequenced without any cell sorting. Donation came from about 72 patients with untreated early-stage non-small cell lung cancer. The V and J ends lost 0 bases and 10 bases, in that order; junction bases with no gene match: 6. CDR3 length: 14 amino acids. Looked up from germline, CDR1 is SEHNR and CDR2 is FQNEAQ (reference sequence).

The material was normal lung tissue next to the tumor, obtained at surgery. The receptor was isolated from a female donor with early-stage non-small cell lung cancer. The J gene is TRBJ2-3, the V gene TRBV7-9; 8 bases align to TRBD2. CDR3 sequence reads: CASSLARAGAAQYF. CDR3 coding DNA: TGTGCCAGCAGCTTAGCCCGAGCGGGAGCTGCGCAGTATTTT.